These 15 T cell receptor beta chains were all obtained from the same sample, sequenced in a study of molecular identifiers for immune sequencing clone quantification. MiXCR, applied by TCRdb to the PCR reads, yields one record per CDR3 protein. The data hold 40,000 to 65,000 distinct CDR3 sequences, with just over 35% observed a single time. Material: naive CD8+ T cells from blood, with Jurkat cell RNA spiked in. This sample's subset: FACS-sorted CD8+CD4-CCR7+CD45RA+ naive T cells. The receptor source for this set is a human donor in good health. Some libraries in this study had Jurkat cell RNA spiked in.

The gene calls are TRBV10-2 and TRBJ2-2, with D unresolved. This CDR3 is built from 16 residues. Between the trimmed V and J ends, which lost 4 bases and 4 bases, there was a span of 16 bases. Per the germline V gene, CDR1 is WSHSY and CDR2 is SAAADI. The CDR3 reads CASSVPDGRSTGELFF. As DNA, the CDR3 is TGCGCCAGCAGTGTGCCGGACGGCCGGAGCACCGGGGAGCTGTTTTTT.

There are a few counts of this clonotype. This chain uses TRBV28 with TRBJ1-3; D gene ambiguous. CDR3 size: 13 residues. V was clipped by 2 bases and J by 5 bases, with 7 bases between them. Per germline, CDR1 MDHEN and CDR2 SYDVKM. This chain's CDR3 is CASSLLKRNTIYF. The CDR3 DNA reads as TGTGCCAGCAGTTTACTAAAGAGAAACACCATATATTTT.

The rearrangement uses TRBV18 and TRBJ2-7, with 9 bases that match TRBD2. This CDR3 is 14 amino acids long. Losses at the gene ends were 2 bases for V and 12 bases for J; bases not matched to a gene: 11. Germline assignment: CDR1 KGHSH and CDR2 LQKENI. The CDR3 region is CASSPAPGLAFPYF. CDR3 nucleotide sequence: TGTGCCAGCTCACCAGCCCCGGGACTAGCTTTTCCGTACTTC.

This chain links TRBV5-1 with TRBJ1-1; D not resolved. V lost 1 base and J lost 0, with 10 bases in between. CDR1 and CDR2 (germline): SGHRS, YFSETQ. The CDR3 has 15 residues. CDR3 protein: CASSLYTEMNTEAFF. Written as DNA, the CDR3 is TGCGCCAGCAGCTTGTACACAGAAATGAACACTGAAGCTTTCTTT.

This clonotype was counted ten times or more. The chain combines TRBV29-1 with TRBJ1-1; 7 bases align to TRBD1. Per germline, CDR1 SQVTM and CDR2 ANQGSEA. The CDR3 sequence is 15 residues long. Trimming took 7 bases from V and 2 from J; bases not matched to a gene: 13. The DNA for the CDR3 is TGCAGCGCCGGTAGACAGGGTATCTTTAACACTGAAGCTTTCTTT. Encoded protein: CSAGRQGIFNTEAFF.

In its sample, this clonotype was seen once. The conserved phenylalanine or tryptophan is not found at the CDR3 terminus, so this likely reflects a read error. V and J are TRBV7-9 and TRBJ1-1, with D unclear. V was pared by 4 bases and J by 6 bases, with 15 bases between. Per the germline V gene, CDR1 is SEHNR and CDR2 is FQNEAQ (reference sequence). CDR3 length: 14 residues. The CDR3 is CASSSPGRAPEAFS. DNA of the CDR3: TGTGCCAGCAGCTCCCCGGGTAGGGCCCCTGAAGCTTTCTCT.

This clonotype was seen repeatedly, ten times or more. The J gene is TRBJ2-5, the V gene TRBV6-1, with TRBD1 matching over 7 bases. V dropped 3 bases and J dropped 5; count of bases not matched to a gene: 3. The CDR3 consists of 13 residues. Germline lookup yields CDR1 MNHNS and CDR2 SASEGT. CDR3 residues: CASSDDRVETQYF. The CDR3 nucleotides read TGTGCCAGCAGTGACGACAGGGTCGAGACCCAGTACTTC.

The chain employs TRBV19 and TRBJ1-1; no firm D call. This CDR3 spans 15 amino acids. Per the germline V gene, CDR1 is LNHDA and CDR2 is SQIVND (reference sequence). Trimming removed 1 base from V and 2 bases from J, with 11 bases in between. For the CDR3, the DNA is TGTGCCAGTAGTATAGCCCAACAGCATAACACTGAAGCTTTCTTT. This translates into CASSIAQQHNTEAFF.

The chain joins TRBV4-2 to TRBJ1-5; 7 bases match TRBD1. This CDR3 is 14 amino acids long. Germline V CDR1 and CDR2: LGHNA, YNFKEQ. Trimming cost V 2 bases and J 3 bases; bases outside gene matches: 1. The CDR3 is CASSQQGDNQPQHF. CDR3 DNA: TGTGCCAGCAGCCAACAGGGGGACAATCAGCCCCAGCATTTT.

This clonotype was counted many times. The gene calls are TRBV7-8 and TRBJ1-2; TRBD1 might be the D (5 bases). V lost 5 bases and J lost 8, with 15 bases in between. The length of the CDR3 is 13 residues. The V gene's germline CDR1 is SGHVS and CDR2 FQNEAQ. The CDR3 bases are TGTGCCAGCAGCCCATCGTTGGGGGACGGCTACACCTTC. Residues: CASSPSLGDGYTF.

This clonotype has a count of ten or more. CDR3 sequence (DNA): TGCGCCAGCAGCCAGAAAAAGGGGGCAACTGAAGCTTTCTTT. Its protein is CASSQKKGATEAFF. This rearrangement joins TRBV4-1 to TRBJ1-1; 7 bases match TRBD1. The V gene's germline CDR1 is MGHRA and CDR2 YSYEKL. The V gene end was trimmed by 3 bases and the J gene end by 5 bases; junction bases not matched to a gene: 6. This CDR3 region has 14 residues.

Of note for this clonotype: A junction end diverges from the germline sequence, so it may reflect a read error. The chain recombines TRBV27 with TRBJ2-1, with no clear D. This CDR3 region has 13 residues. The germline CDR1 and CDR2 sequences are MNHEY and SMNVEV (reference sequence). CDR3 nucleotides: TGTGCCTGCAGTTTACAGACATATCATGAGCAGTTCTTC. Protein sequence: CACSLQTYHEQFF.

This clonotype was counted between two and nine times. Germline and junction disagree at one end, which may indicate a read error. The DNA for the CDR3 is TGTGCCAGCAGCTCGACCCTAGTAGCGAACGAGCAGTACTTC. Translation: CASSSTLVANEQYF. The chain couples TRBV5-3 to TRBJ2-7; possible D gene TRBD2, 5 bases. TRBV5-3 is classed as an ORF, of uncertain function. The CDR3 contains 14 residues.

This clonotype was recorded at least ten times. The CDR3 nucleotides are TGTGCCAGTAGTATTTTCCATCTCACGGACACTGAAGCTTTCTTT. Its translation is CASSIFHLTDTEAFF. V usage is TRBV19 and J usage is TRBJ1-1; D remains ambiguous. V was shortened by 3 bases and J by 3 bases, with 14 bases between the two germline ends. Germline loops: CDR1 LNHDA, CDR2 SQIVND (reference sequence). The CDR3 extends over 15 amino acids.

Points on this clonotype: A much larger clone lies one base from this, so it may be a read error. The chain has TRBV11-2 and TRBJ2-1; no firm D call. This CDR3 spans 10 amino acids. Trimming removed 2 bases at V and 10 bases at J, with 3 bases between. Looked up from germline, CDR1 is SGHAT and CDR2 is FQNNGV. CDR3 DNA sequence: TGTGCCAGCAGCTTATCCGAGCAGTTCTTC. Its protein product is CASSLSEQFF.